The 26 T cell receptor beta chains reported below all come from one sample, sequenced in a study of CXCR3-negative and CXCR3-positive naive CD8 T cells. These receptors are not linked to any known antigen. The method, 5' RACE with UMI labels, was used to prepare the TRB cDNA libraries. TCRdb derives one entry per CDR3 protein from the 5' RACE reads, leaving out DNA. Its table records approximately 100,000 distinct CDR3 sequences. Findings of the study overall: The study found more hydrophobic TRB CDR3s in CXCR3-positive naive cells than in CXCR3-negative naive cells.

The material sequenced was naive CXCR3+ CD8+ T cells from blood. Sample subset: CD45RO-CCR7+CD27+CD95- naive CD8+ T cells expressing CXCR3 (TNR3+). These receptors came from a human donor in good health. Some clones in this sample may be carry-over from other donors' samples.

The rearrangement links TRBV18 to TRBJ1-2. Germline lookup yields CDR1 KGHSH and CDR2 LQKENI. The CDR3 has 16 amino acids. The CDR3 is CASSPPREGIPYGYTF.

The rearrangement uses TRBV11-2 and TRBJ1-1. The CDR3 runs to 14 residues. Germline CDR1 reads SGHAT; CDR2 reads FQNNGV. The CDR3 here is CASSLGGGNTEAFF.

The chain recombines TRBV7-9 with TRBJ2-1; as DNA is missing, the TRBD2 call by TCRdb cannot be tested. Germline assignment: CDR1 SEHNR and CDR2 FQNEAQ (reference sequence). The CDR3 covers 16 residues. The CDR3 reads CASSLADGSGANEQFF.

The CDR3 spells CATSAPNQETQYF. The J gene is TRBJ2-5, the V gene TRBV15; TCRdb's D gene call, TRBD1, goes unchecked for lack of DNA. This CDR3 has 13 amino acids. Germline CDR1 LNHNV, CDR2 YYDKDF (reference sequence).

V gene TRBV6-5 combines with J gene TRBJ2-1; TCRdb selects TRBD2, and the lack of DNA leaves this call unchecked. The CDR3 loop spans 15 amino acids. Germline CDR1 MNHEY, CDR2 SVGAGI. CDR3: CASSPTSGGAPEQFF.

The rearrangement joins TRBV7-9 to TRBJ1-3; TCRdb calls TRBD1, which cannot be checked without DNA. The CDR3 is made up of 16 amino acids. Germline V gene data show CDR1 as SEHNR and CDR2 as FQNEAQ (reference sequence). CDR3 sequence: CASTQGTTSSGNTIYF.

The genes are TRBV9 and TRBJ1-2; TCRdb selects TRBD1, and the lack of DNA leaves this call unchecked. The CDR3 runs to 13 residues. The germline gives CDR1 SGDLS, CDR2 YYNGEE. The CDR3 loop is CASSEGVGYGYTF. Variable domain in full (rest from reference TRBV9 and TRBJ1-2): DSGVTQTPKHLITATGQRVTLRCSPRSGDLSVYWYQQSLDQGLQFLIQYYNGEERAKGNILERFSAQQFPDLHSELNLSSLELGDSALYFCASSEGVGYGYTFGSGTRLTVV.

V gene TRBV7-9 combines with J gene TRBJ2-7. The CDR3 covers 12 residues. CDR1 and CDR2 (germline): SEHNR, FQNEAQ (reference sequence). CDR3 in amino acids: CASSFITYEQYF.

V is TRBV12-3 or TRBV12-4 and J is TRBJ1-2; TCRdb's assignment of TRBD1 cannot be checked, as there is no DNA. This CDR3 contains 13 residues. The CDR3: CASSPQGFYGYTF.

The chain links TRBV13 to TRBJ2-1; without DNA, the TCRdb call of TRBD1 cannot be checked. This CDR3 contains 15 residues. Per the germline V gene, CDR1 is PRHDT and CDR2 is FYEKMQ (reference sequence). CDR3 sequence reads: CASSPPGPQYNEQFF.

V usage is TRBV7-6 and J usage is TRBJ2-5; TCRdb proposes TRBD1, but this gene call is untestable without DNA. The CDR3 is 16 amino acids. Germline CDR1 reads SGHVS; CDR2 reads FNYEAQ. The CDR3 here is CASSSPGQIVQETQYF.

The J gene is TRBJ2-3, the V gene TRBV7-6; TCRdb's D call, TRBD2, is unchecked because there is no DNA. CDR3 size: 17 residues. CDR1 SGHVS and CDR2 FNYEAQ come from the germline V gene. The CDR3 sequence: CASSARPTRTPPDTQYF.

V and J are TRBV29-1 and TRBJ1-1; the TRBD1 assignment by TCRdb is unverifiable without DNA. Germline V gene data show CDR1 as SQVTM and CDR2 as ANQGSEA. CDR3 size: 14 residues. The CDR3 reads CSVETGHLNTEAFF.

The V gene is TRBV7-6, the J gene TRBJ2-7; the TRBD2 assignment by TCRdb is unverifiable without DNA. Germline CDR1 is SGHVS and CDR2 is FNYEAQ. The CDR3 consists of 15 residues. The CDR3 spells CASSATSGRAGEQYF. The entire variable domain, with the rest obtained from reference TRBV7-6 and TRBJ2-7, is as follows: GAGVSQSPRYKVTKRGQDVALRCDPISGHVSLYWYRQALGQGPEFLTYFNYEAQQDKSGLPNDRFSAERPEGSISTLTIQRTEQRDSAMYRCASSATSGRAGEQYFGPGTRLTVT.

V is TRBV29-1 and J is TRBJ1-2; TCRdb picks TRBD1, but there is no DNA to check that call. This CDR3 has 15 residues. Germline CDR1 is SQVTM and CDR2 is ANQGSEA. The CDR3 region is CSVGPRQGDAYGYTF.

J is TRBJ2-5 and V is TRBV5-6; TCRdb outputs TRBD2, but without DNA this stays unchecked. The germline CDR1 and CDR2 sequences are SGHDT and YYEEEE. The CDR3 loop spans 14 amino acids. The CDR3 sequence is CASSSGTSVETQYF.

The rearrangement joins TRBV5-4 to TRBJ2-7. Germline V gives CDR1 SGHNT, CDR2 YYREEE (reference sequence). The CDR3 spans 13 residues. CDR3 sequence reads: CASSPGTTYEQYF.

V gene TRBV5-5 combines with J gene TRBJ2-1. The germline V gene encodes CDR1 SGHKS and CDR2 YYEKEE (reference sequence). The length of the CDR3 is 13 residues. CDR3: CASSFGGHNEQFF.

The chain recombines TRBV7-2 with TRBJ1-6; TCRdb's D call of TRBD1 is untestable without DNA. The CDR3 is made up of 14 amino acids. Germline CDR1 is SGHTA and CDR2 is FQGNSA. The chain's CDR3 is CASSGTGSESPLHF.

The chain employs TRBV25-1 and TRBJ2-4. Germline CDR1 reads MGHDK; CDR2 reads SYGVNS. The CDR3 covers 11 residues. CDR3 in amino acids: CASSDSNIQYF.

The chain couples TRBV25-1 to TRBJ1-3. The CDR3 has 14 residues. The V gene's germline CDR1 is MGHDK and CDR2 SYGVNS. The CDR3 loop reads CASSDHNSGNTIYF.

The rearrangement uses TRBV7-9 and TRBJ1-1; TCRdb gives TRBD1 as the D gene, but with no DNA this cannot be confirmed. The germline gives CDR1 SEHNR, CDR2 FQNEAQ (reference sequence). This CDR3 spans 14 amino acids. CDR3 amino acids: CASSRGTGGTEAFF.

CDR3 region: CATQTGLTEAFF. The chain uses TRBV19 and TRBJ1-1; TCRdb outputs TRBD1, but without DNA this stays unchecked. Per the germline V gene, CDR1 is LNHDA and CDR2 is SQIVND (reference sequence). The CDR3 runs 12 residues. Complete variable domain (other parts from reference TRBV19 and TRBJ1-1): DGGITQSPKYLFRKEGQNVTLSCEQNLNHDAMYWYRQDPGQGLRLIYYSQIVNDFQKGDIAEGYSVSREKKESFPLTVTSAQKNPTAFYLCATQTGLTEAFFGQGTRLTVV.

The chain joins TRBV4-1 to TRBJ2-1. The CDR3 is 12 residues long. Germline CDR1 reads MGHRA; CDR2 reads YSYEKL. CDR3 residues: CASSQVRSEQFF.

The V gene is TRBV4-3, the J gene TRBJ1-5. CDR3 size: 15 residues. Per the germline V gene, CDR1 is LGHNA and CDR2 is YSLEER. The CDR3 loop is CASSPSLSSNQPQHF.

The CDR3 is CASSFPRDYNSPLHF. This chain connects TRBV28 to TRBJ1-6; there is no DNA to check the TCRdb D call of TRBD1. Germline values: CDR1 MDHEN, CDR2 SYDVKM. The CDR3 is 15 residues long. Variable domain in full (rest from reference TRBV28 and TRBJ1-6): DVKVTQSSRYLVKRTGEKVFLECVQDMDHENMFWYRQDPGLGLRLIYFSYDVKMKEKGDIPEGYSVSREKKERFSLILESASTNQTSMYLCASSFPRDYNSPLHFGNGTRLTVT.